Here is one TCR beta chain with its context. Its target is unknown. These data originate in a study of T-cell reconstitution after alpha-beta-depleted transplantation in children. CDR3 length equals 16 residues. V shed 3 bases, J shed 2 bases, and the junction held 5 bases outside the gene matches. CDR1 LGHNA and CDR2 YNFKEQ come from the germline V gene. Preparing the TCRbeta library involved the use of unique molecular identifiers. MiXCR, run by TCRdb on the PCR reads, gives a single entry per CDR3 protein. This table holds hundreds of thousands of distinct CDR3 sequences, 13% found once. Whole-study findings and limits: At day 60, the high TCRbeta diversity found in some patients originated from recipient T cells and thymic progenitors that had survived.

This TCR was sampled from a male patient between 5 and 17 years old who had a stem cell transplant for acute myeloid leukemia, so the T cells may come from the graft donor. This chain uses TRBV4-2 with TRBJ2-3; 10 nucleotides match TRBD2. This material consisted of PBMCs, mostly from graft donor cells, taken 360 days after TCRalphabeta/CD19-depleted stem cell transplant. CDR3 nucleotide sequence: TGTGCCAGCAGCCAGAGACTAGCGGGCAACACAGATACGCAGTATTTT. Protein product: CASSQRLAGNTDTQYF.